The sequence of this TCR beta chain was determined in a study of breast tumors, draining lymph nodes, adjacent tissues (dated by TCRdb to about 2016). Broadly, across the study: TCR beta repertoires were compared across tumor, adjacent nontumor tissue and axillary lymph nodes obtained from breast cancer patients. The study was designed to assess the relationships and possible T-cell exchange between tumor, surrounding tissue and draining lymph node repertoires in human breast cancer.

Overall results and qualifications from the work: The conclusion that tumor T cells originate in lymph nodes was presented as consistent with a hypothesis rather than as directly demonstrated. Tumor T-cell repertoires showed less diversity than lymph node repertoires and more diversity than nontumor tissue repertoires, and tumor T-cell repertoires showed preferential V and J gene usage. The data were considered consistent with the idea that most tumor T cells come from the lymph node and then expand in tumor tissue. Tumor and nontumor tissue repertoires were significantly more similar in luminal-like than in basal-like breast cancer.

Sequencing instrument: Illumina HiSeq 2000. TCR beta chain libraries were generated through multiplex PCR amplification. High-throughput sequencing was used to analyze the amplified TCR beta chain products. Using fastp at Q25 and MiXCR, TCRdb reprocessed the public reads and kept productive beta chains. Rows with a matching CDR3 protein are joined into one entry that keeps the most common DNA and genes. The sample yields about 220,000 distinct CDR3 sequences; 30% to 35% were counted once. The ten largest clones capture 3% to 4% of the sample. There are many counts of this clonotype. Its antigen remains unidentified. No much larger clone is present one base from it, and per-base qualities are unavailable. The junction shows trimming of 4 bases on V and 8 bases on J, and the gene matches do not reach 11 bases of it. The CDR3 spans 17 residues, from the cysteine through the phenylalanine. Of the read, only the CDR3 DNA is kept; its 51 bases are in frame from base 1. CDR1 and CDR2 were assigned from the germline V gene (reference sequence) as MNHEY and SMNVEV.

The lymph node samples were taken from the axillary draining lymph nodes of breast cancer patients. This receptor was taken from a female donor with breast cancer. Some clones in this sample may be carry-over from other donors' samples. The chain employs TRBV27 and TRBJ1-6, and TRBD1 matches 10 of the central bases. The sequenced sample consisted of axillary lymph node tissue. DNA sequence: TGTGCCAGCAGTTCAAAGCCGGGACAGGGGTCTTATTCACCCCTCCACTTT. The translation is CASSSKPGQGSYSPLHF.